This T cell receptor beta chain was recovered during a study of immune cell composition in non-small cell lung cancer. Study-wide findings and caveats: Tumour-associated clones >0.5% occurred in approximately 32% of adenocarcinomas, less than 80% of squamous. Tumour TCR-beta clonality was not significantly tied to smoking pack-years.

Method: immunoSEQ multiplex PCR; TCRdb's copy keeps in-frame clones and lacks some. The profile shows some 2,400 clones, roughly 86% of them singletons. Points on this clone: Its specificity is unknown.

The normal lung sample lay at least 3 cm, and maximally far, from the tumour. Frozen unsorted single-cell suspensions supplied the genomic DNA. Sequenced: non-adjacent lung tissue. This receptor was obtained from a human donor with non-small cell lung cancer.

The CDR3 loop reads CASSLGQEETQYF. DNA of the CDR3: TGTGCCAGCAGCTTGGGGCAGGAAGAGACCCAGTACTTC. The gene calls are TRBV5-4 and TRBJ2-5; D remains unclear. V lost 0 bases and J lost 3, with 6 bases in between. CDR3 length equals 13 residues. Germline loops: CDR1 SGHNT, CDR2 YYREEE (reference sequence).